A single sample gave rise to the 11 T cell receptor beta chains below, sequenced in a study of blood T cells in healthy people across ages. PCR was performed a second time for roughly 7 to 11 cycles using a sample-barcoded 5' primer and a J-beta primer mix. MiXCR, applied by TCRdb to the 5' RACE reads, yields one record per CDR3 protein. Among roughly 900,000 distinct CDR3 sequences listed, roughly 48% were seen once. Sequenced: blood. Receptor source: a man aged 25-40 years in good health.

This clonotype was seen once. This chain links TRBV24-1 with TRBJ2-1, with 7 bases lining up with TRBD1. The V gene's germline CDR1 is KGHDR and CDR2 SFDVKD. The CDR3 extends over 14 amino acids. V shed 4 bases and J 3 bases; nucleotides not matched to a gene: 2. CDR3 residues: CATSEGTDYNEQFF. The CDR3 coding sequence is TGTGCCACCAGTGAAGGGACAGACTACAATGAGCAGTTCTTC.

The genes are TRBV29-1 and TRBJ1-2, with D possibly being TRBD1 (6 bases). The CDR3 runs 14 residues. Trimming removed 4 bases from V and 2 bases from J, with 14 bases in between. Germline CDR1 is SQVTM and CDR2 is ANQGSEA. This CDR3 reads CSVVMPGENYGYTF. CDR3 in DNA: TGCAGCGTTGTAATGCCAGGGGAAAACTATGGCTACACCTTC.

The genes are TRBV6-1 and TRBJ2-4; tentatively, D is TRBD1 or TRBD2 (6 bases each). Deletions cut 2 bases from V and 8 bases from J, with 13 bases between. CDR3 size: 14 residues. Germline V CDR1 and CDR2: MNHNS, SASEGT. The CDR3 DNA follows: TGTGCCAGCAGTGAACCGGGGGCGCGGGACATTCAGTACTTC. This translates into CASSEPGARDIQYF.

This clonotype was detected a few times. J is TRBJ2-7 and V is TRBV7-9; 9 nucleotides line up with TRBD1. Germline V CDR1 and CDR2: SEHNR, FQNEAQ (reference sequence). Trimming at V came to 1 base and at J to 4 bases, leaving 8 bases not matched to a gene. The CDR3 contains 16 residues. This CDR3 reads CASSLGLGDREYEQYF. The CDR3 region has the DNA TGTGCCAGCAGCTTAGGGTTGGGGGACAGGGAGTACGAGCAGTACTTC.

This clonotype was recorded a few times. The chain combines TRBV3-1 with TRBJ2-5; D may be TRBD2 (5 bases). From germline, CDR1 is LGHDT and CDR2 YNNKEL (reference sequence). The CDR3 loop spans 12 amino acids. Trimming left V 4 bases short and J 6 bases short, with 9 bases between. The CDR3 sequence is CASSLTGKTQYF. CDR3 bases: TGTGCCAGCAGCCTTACCGGGAAGACCCAGTACTTC.

The chain employs TRBV9 and TRBJ2-3; D not certain. The V end was cut by 2 bases, the J end by 6 bases, with 10 bases between. Germline V gene sequence: CDR1 SGDLS, CDR2 YYNGEE. The CDR3 sequence is 13 residues long. The CDR3 is CASSVTPKDTQYF. CDR3 nucleotide sequence: TGTGCCAGCAGCGTTACCCCAAAGGATACGCAGTATTTT.

The rearrangement uses TRBV18 and TRBJ2-1; 10 nucleotides line up with TRBD2. The CDR3 contains 18 residues. Germline V gene data show CDR1 as KGHSH and CDR2 as LQKENI. Trimming removed 1 base from V and 9 bases from J; junction bases left unmatched: 15. The CDR3, as DNA: TGTGCCAGCTCACCACTGGGGATTAGCGGGGGGCCCCCATCTGAGCAGTTCTTC. This sequence encodes CASSPLGISGGPPSEQFF.

This clonotype is a singleton in its sample. The CDR3 spells CSVVTVPGTSGGTSYNEQFF. The CDR3 DNA follows: TGCAGCGTCGTGACAGTGCCCGGGACTAGCGGGGGGACTTCCTACAATGAGCAGTTCTTC. This chain links TRBV29-1 with TRBJ2-1, with 15 bases fitting TRBD2. After removal of 6 bases from V and 1 base from J, the junction contained 16 bases not matched to a gene. There are 20 residues in the CDR3. From germline, CDR1 is SQVTM and CDR2 ANQGSEA.

The genes are TRBV6-5 and TRBJ1-1; D remains unclear. Germline values: CDR1 MNHEY, CDR2 SVGAGI. The CDR3 is 15 residues long. V gave up 0 bases and J gave up 1 base, with 9 bases separating them. CDR3 DNA sequence: TGTGCCAGCAGTTACTCGATTCGTGGGAACACTGAAGCTTTCTTT. Protein: CASSYSIRGNTEAFF.

There are a few counts of this clonotype. The V and J genes are TRBV29-1 and TRBJ2-3, with D perhaps TRBD1 (6 bases). This CDR3 is 14 amino acids long. Trimming stripped 7 bases from V and 1 base from J, with 15 bases between. The germline gives CDR1 SQVTM, CDR2 ANQGSEA. CDR3 in DNA: TGCAGCGCTGTGCTGGGGGCGGGCACAGATACGCAGTATTTT. Translation gives CSAVLGAGTDTQYF.

Only a few counts were recorded for this clonotype. This chain links TRBV2 with TRBJ1-1; 10 positions match TRBD1. Trimming removed 6 bases from V and 11 bases from J; junction bases left unmatched: 6. The germline V gene has CDR1 SNHLY and CDR2 FYNNEI. The CDR3 has 12 amino acids. The CDR3 loop is CASRRTGGRAFF. In DNA form, the CDR3 reads TGTGCCAGCAGGAGGACAGGGGGACGGGCTTTCTTT.